The source of this TCR beta chain is a study of cytomegalovirus exposure and HLA in healthy donors. 60 Vbeta and 13 Jbeta primers were used in PCR. TCRdb's table, derived via immunoSEQ multiplex PCR, lists solely in-frame clones and lacks some. Altogether around 150,000 clones are present, 80% being singletons, with the ten largest covering around 9.8%. Study-wide findings and caveats: Trimming of TCR beta V- and J-genes showed a link, identified in a later analysis, to a missense DCLRE1C variant. Judged likely to be a sequencing artifact was a cluster of highly shared sequence variants.

The CDR3 sequence is 13 residues long. Germline V lookup: CDR1 SGHTA, CDR2 FQGTGA. The trim removed 5 bases at V and 5 bases at J, leaving 5 bases unmatched. This clone has a handful of counts. Its antigen is unidentified. Sequenced material: PBMCs. The chain couples TRBV7-3 to TRBJ2-7; 8 bases map to TRBD2. This clonotype was obtained from a man in his late teens or twenties in good health and CMV-seropositive. The chain's CDR3 is CASSPQGLDEQYF. The CDR3 nucleotides are TGTGCCAGCAGCCCCCAGGGACTAGACGAGCAGTACTTC.